Listed here are 8 T cell receptor beta chains from one sample, sequenced in a study of blood T cell repertoires in COVID-19. Measured with immunoSEQ multiplex PCR; TCRdb has only the in-frame clones, and not every one. The profile shows some 490,000 clones, less than 90% of them singletons. The sequencing input was PBMCs or T cells enriched from blood (not recorded which). The receptors derive from a woman between 55 and 75 years old who had recovered from COVID-19.

V gene TRBV2 combines with J gene TRBJ1-2; a weak D match, TRBD1 (6 bases). Germline V gives CDR1 SNHLY, CDR2 FYNNEI. The CDR3 spans 13 residues. V was shortened by 7 bases and J by 4 bases, with 13 bases between the two germline ends. The CDR3 reads CASTGQQFYGYTF. The CDR3 DNA reads TGTGCCAGCACTGGACAGCAATTCTATGGCTACACCTTC.

This chain uses TRBV9 with TRBJ1-2; D unresolved. V was pared by 0 bases and J by 6 bases, with 9 bases between. From germline, CDR1 is SGDLS and CDR2 YYNGEE. The CDR3 has 13 amino acids. Written as DNA, the CDR3 is TGTGCCAGCAGCGTAGAGCAAAATCATGGCTACACCTTC. Its protein product is CASSVEQNHGYTF.

The chain uses TRBV6-6 and TRBJ2-5; D is unclear. V lost 0 bases and J lost 5, with 10 bases in between. Germline V gives CDR1 MNHNY, CDR2 SVGAGI (reference sequence). The CDR3 totals 14 residues. The chain's CDR3 is CASSYSSPPETQYF. CDR3 coding DNA: TGTGCCAGCAGTTACTCTAGCCCCCCCGAGACCCAGTACTTC.

This rearrangement joins TRBV24-1 to TRBJ1-3; tentatively, D is TRBD1 (5 bases). From germline, CDR1 is KGHDR and CDR2 SFDVKD. CDR3 length: 14 amino acids. V was cut by 3 bases and J by 7 bases, with 12 bases left in between. CDR3 sequence reads: CATSDPGEGNTIYF. The CDR3 region has the DNA TGTGCCACCAGTGATCCCGGGGAGGGGAACACCATATATTTT.

This rearrangement joins TRBV2 to TRBJ1-1; D not resolved. The germline gives CDR1 SNHLY, CDR2 FYNNEI. Trimming cost V 4 bases and J 7 bases, with 13 bases left between them. This CDR3 is 13 amino acids long. CDR3 residues: CASSATIRGEAFF. The CDR3 DNA reads as TGTGCCAGCAGTGCCACAATCCGTGGTGAAGCTTTCTTT.

This chain connects TRBV15 to TRBJ1-3; D not resolved. CDR3 length: 17 amino acids. V was pared by 0 bases and J by 0 bases, with 12 bases between. Germline CDR1 and CDR2: LNHNV and YYDKDF (reference sequence). This chain's CDR3 is CATSRDLAASSGNTIYF. In DNA, the CDR3 is TGTGCCACCAGCAGAGATCTGGCGGCCTCCTCTGGAAACACCATATATTTT.

This CDR3 is CASSESRGRADTQYF. CDR3 in DNA: TGTGCCAGCAGTGAAAGTAGGGGTAGGGCAGATACGCAGTATTTT. The chain carries TRBV2 and TRBJ2-3; possible D gene TRBD1, 5 bases. The CDR3 spans 15 residues. Trimming took off 2 bases at V and 4 bases at J, with 13 bases between the two ends. Germline CDR1 is SNHLY and CDR2 is FYNNEI. Full variable domain (remainder filled in from reference TRBV2 and TRBJ2-3): EPEVTQTPSHQVTQMGQEVILRCVPISNHLYFYWYRQILGQKVEFLVSFYNNEISEKSEIFDDQFSVERPDGSNFTLKIRSTKLEDSAMYFCASSESRGRADTQYFGPGTRLTVL.

V is TRBV9 and J is TRBJ2-3, with D possibly matching TRBD1 (6 bases). CDR1 SGDLS and CDR2 YYNGEE come from the germline V gene. Trimming cost V 4 bases and J 5 bases, with 14 bases left between them. The CDR3 runs to 14 residues. The CDR3 here is CASSPRTVGDTQYF. The CDR3 region has the DNA TGTGCCAGCAGCCCCCGGACAGTAGGAGATACGCAGTATTTT. Full variable domain (outside the CDR3, taken from reference TRBV9 and TRBJ2-3): DSGVTQTPKHLITATGQRVTLRCSPRSGDLSVYWYQQSLDQGLQFLIQYYNGEERAKGNILERFSAQQFPDLHSELNLSSLELGDSALYFCASSPRTVGDTQYFGPGTRLTVL.